In this sample, the clone carrying this T cell receptor beta chain turned up a few times. The CDR3 length is 14 residues. The germline V gene has CDR1 SEHNR and CDR2 FQNEAQ (reference sequence). V was clipped by 5 bases and J by 1 base; unmatched bases: 2. These data come from a study of OX40 agonist ivuxolimab in advanced cancers. The overall study: Cohort: 75% to 90% men, mean age around 60, aged about 23 to 80.

This table comes from immunoSEQ multiplex PCR, and its TCRdb copy is limited to in-frame clones, with some not included. The table includes 70,000 to 85,000 clones, nearly 95% detected once. The specimen was CD4+ or CD8+ T cells sorted from blood, collected in a trial of the OX40 agonist ivuxolimab. The origin of this receptor is an adult with an advanced solid tumor such as melanoma, head and neck, liver or kidney cancer. The chain couples TRBV7-9 to TRBJ2-3; TRBD1 aligns across 8 bases. The CDR3 nucleotides read TGTGCCAGCAGCCCGACAGGGGGCACAGATACGCAGTATTTT. Encoded protein: CASSPTGGTDTQYF.